This T cell receptor beta chain was observed in a study of blood T cell repertoires in COVID-19. CDR3 length equals 15 residues. V was trimmed by 3 bases and J by 0 bases, leaving 9 bases between them. CDR1 and CDR2 from the germline V gene are SNHLY and FYNNEI. This table comes from immunoSEQ multiplex PCR, and its TCRdb copy is limited to in-frame clones, with some not included. The sample carries approximately 270,000 clones, around 86% recorded once. The sample taken for sequencing was PBMCs or T cells enriched from blood (not recorded which). This clonotype was obtained from a man in his forties who had recovered from COVID-19. The rearrangement uses TRBV2 and TRBJ2-1; D unresolved. This CDR3 is CASSEYLSSYNEQFF. The CDR3 bases are TGTGCCAGCAGTGAGTACCTGAGCTCCTACAATGAGCAGTTCTTC. The whole variable domain, filled in from reference TRBV2 and TRBJ2-1, reads EPEVTQTPSHQVTQMGQEVILRCVPISNHLYFYWYRQILGQKVEFLVSFYNNEISEKSEIFDDQFSVERPDGSNFTLKIRSTKLEDSAMYFCASSEYLSSYNEQFFGPGTRLTVL.